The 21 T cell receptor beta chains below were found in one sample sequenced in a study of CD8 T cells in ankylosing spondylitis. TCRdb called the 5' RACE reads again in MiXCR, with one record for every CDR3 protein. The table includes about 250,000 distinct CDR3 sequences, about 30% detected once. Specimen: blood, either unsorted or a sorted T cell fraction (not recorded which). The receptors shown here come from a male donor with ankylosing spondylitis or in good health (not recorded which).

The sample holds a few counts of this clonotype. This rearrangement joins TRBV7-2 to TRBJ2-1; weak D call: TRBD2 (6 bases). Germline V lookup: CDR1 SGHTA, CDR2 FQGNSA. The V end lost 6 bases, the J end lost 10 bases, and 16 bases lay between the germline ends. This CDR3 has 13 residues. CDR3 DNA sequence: TGTGCCAGCAGTCCCCTTGGTGGGGGGGAGCAGTTCTTC. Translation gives CASSPLGGGEQFF.

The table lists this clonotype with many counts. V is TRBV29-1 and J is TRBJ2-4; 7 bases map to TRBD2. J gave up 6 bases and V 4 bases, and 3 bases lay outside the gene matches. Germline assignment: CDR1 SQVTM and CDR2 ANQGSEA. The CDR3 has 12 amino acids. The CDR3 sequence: CSVAGRGNIQYF. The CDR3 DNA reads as TGCAGCGTTGCAGGGAGGGGAAACATTCAGTACTTC.

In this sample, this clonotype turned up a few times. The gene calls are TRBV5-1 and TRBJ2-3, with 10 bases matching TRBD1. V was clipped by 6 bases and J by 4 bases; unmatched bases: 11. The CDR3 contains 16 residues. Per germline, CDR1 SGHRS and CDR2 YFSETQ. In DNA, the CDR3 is TGCGCCAGCATCCCCGGGACAGGGGCAGATTCAGATACGCAGTATTTT. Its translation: CASIPGTGADSDTQYF.

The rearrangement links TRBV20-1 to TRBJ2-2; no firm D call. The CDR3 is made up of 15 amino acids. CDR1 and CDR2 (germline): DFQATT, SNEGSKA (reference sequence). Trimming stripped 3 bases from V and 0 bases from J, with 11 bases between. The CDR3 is CSASSWETNTGELFF. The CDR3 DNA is TGCAGTGCTAGCAGTTGGGAAACGAACACCGGGGAGCTGTTTTTT.

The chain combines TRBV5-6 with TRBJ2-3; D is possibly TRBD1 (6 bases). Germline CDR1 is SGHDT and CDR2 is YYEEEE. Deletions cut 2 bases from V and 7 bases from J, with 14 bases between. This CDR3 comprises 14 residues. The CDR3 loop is CASSLAQGKNTQYF. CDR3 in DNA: TGTGCCAGCAGCTTAGCACAGGGTAAAAATACGCAGTATTTT.

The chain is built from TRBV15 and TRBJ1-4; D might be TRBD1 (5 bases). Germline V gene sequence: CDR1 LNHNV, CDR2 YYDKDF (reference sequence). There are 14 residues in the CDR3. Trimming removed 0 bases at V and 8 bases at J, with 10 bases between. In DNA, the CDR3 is TGTGCCACCAGCAGAGAGGGGGTAGGCGAAAAACTGTTTTTT. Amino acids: CATSREGVGEKLFF.

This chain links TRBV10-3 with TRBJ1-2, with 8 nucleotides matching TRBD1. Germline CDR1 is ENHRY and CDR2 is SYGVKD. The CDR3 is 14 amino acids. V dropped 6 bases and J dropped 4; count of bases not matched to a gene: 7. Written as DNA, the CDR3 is TGTGCCATCAGCGGTGGACAGGGAAGCTATGGCTACACCTTC. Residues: CAISGGQGSYGYTF.

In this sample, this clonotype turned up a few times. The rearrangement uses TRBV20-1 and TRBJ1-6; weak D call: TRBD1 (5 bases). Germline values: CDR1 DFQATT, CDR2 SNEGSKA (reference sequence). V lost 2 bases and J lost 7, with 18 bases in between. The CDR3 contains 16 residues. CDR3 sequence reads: CSARRELDMLNSPLHF. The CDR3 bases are TGCAGTGCTAGACGCGAATTGGACATGTTGAATTCACCCCTCCACTTT.

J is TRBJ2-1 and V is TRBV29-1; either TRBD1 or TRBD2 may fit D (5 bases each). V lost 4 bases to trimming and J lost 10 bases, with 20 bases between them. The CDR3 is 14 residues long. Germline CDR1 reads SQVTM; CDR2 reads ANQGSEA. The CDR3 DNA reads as TGCAGCGTTGGGGACGGATGGGCTGGGGACGAGCAGTTCTTC. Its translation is CSVGDGWAGDEQFF.

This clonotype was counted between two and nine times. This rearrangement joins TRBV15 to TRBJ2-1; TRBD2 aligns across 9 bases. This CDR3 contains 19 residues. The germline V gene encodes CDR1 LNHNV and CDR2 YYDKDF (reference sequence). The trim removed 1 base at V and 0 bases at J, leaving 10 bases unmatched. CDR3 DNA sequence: TGTGCCACCAGCAGAGGACGGGTCGTAGCGGGGGACTCCTACAATGAGCAGTTCTTC. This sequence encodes CATSRGRVVAGDSYNEQFF.

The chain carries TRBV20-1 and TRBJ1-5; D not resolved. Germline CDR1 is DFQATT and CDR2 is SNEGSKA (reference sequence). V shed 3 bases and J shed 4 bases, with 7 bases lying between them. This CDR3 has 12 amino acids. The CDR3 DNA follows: TGCAGTGCTAGGCTCGGGAATCAGCCCCAGCATTTT. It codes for CSARLGNQPQHF.

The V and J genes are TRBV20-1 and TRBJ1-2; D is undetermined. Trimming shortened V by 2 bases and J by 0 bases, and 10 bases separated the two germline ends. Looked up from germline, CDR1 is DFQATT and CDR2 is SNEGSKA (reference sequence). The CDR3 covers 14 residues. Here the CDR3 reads CSARSTEPNYGYTF. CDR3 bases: TGCAGTGCTAGATCTACAGAACCTAACTATGGCTACACCTTC.

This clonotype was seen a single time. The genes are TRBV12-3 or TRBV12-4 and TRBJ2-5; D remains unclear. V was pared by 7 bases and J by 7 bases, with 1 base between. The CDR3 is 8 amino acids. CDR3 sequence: CASMTQYF. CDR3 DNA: TGTGCCAGCATGACCCAGTACTTC.

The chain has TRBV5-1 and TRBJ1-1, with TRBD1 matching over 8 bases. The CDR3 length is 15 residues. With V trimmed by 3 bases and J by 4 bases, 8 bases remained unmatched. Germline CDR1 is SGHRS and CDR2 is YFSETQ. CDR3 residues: CASSSGQGLGTEAFF. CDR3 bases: TGCGCCAGCAGCTCAGGACAGGGCCTAGGCACTGAAGCTTTCTTT.

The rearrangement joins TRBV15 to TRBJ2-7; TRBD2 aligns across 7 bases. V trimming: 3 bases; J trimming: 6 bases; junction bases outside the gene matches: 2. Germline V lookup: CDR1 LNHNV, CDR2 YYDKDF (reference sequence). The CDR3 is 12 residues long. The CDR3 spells CATSSSGFEQYF. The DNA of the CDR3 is TGTGCCACCAGCAGTAGCGGGTTCGAGCAGTACTTC.

CDR3 coding DNA: TGTGCCAGCAGTCCCAGAGGGAGGGTTAACAATGAGCAGTTCTTC. Amino acid sequence: CASSPRGRVNNEQFF. The V gene is TRBV12-3 or TRBV12-4, the J gene TRBJ2-1, with 7 bases matching TRBD2. V lost 5 bases and J lost 5; bases outside the gene matches: 9. The length of the CDR3 is 15 residues.

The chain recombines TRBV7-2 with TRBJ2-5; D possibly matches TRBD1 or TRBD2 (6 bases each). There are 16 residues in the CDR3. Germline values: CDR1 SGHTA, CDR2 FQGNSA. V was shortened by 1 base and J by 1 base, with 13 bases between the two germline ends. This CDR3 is CASSLVWGAAQETQYF. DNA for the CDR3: TGTGCCAGCAGCTTAGTCTGGGGGGCAGCCCAAGAGACCCAGTACTTC.

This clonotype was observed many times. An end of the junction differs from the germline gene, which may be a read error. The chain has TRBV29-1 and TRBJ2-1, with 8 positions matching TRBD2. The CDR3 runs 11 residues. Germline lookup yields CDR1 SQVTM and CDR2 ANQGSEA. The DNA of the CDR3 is TGCAGCGTTGAAGATTTAGGACTAGCCCTCTTC. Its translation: CSVEDLGLALF.

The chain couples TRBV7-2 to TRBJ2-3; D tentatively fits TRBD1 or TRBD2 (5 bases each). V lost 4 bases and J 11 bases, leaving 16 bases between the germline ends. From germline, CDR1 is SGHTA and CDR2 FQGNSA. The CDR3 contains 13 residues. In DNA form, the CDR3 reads TGTGCCAGCAGCTCGTACGGGGCTGGGGGGCAGTATTTT. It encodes CASSSYGAGGQYF.

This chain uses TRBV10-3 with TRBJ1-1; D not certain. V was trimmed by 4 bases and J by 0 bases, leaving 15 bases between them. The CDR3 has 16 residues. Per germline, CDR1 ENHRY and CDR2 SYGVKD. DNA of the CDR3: TGTGCCATCAGTGGGGCCTGGGAGGGCTTGAACACTGAAGCTTTCTTT. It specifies CAISGAWEGLNTEAFF.

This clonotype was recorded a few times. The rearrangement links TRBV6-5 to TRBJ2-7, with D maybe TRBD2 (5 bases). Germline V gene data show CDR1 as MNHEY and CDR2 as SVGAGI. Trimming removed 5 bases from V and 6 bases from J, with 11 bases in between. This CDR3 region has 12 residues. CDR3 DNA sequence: TGTGCCAGCAGTCTCGTCCGGGGCGAGCAGTACTTC. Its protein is CASSLVRGEQYF.